What follows describes a single TCR beta chain. Only in-frame clones appear in the TCRdb table, and some are missing; sequencing was by immunoSEQ multiplex PCR. This sample has tens of thousands of clones, with 80% to 85% found just once. This entry belongs to a study of blood T cell repertoires in COVID-19. From germline, CDR1 is SGHKS and CDR2 YYEKEE (reference sequence). V dropped 0 bases and J dropped 5; count of bases not matched to a gene: 4. The CDR3 contains 16 residues. The chain couples TRBV5-5 to TRBJ2-3; 12 bases are shared with TRBD1. The clonotype comes from a man in his thirties or forties with COVID-19, enrolled during active disease. The material sequenced was peripheral blood. This chain's CDR3 is CASSLGDRGRKDTQYF. In DNA, the CDR3 is TGTGCCAGCAGCTTGGGGGACAGGGGGCGGAAAGATACGCAGTATTTT.